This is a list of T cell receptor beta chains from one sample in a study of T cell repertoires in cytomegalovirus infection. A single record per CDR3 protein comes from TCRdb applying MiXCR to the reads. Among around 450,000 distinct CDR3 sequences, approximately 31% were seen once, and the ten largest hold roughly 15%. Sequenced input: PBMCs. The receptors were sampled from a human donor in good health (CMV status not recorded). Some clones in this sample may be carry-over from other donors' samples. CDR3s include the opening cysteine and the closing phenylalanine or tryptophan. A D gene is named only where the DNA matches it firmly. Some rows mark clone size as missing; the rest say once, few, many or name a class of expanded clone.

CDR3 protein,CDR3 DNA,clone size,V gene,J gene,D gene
CASSLPSAGAEFF,TGTGCCAGCAGCTTACCTTCGGCGGGGGCGGAGTTCTTC,NA,TRBV7-2,TRBJ2-1,NA
CSASIEVVSSYNEQFF,TGCAGTGCTTCCATCGAGGTTGTGTCCTCCTACAATGAGCAGTTCTTC,NA,TRBV20-1,TRBJ2-1,NA
CASSSRDRAYSNQPQHF,TGTGCCAGTAGCTCAAGGGACAGAGCCTATAGCAATCAGCCCCAGCATTTT,NA,TRBV19,TRBJ1-5,TRBD1
CASSQDPPGDSYNEQFF,TGCGCCAGCAGCCAAGATCCCCCGGGGGACTCCTACAATGAGCAGTTCTTC,many,TRBV4-1,TRBJ2-1,NA
CASSPWGRNSPLHF,TGTGCCAGCAGCCCTTGGGGGCGTAATTCACCCCTCCACTTT,NA,TRBV5-6,TRBJ1-6,NA
CASSSATELRDRGEVGNQPQHF,TGTGCCAGCAGCTCGGCCACTGAACTCCGGGACAGGGGAGAGGTGGGCAATCAGCCCCAGCATTTT,many,TRBV7-9,TRBJ1-5,TRBD1
CASSYKDRGNEQFF,TGTGCCAGCAGTTACAAGGACAGGGGGAATGAGCAGTTCTTC,few,TRBV6-5,TRBJ2-1,TRBD1
CASMDFYSGNTIYF,TGTGCCAGTATGGACTTTTACTCTGGAAACACCATATATTTT,few,TRBV19,TRBJ1-3,NA
CATSRDRQGEKLFF,TGTGCCACCAGCAGAGATCGGCAGGGTGAAAAACTGTTTTTT,few,TRBV15,TRBJ1-4,NA
CASSERKLAKNIQYF,TGTGCCAGCAGTGAAAGGAAGTTGGCCAAAAACATTCAGTACTTC,NA,TRBV6-1,TRBJ2-4,NA